This TCR beta chain is drawn from a study of T cells in localized non-small cell lung cancer. Study conclusions and caveats: Adjacent lung held a median about 57 of the top 100 tumor clones. Without multi-region sequencing, intratumor heterogeneity could not be excluded.

Data came from immunoSEQ multiplex PCR; TCRdb stores just in-frame clones and leaves some out. The sample carries 13,000 or so clones, under 30% recorded once. The CDR3 totals 14 residues. The germline gives CDR1 SGHNT, CDR2 YENEEA. The V end lost 4 bases, the J end lost 1 base, and 10 bases lay between the germline ends. In the case of this clone: The antigen is not known.

This chain connects TRBV11-3 to TRBJ1-1; no reliable D call. This receptor was taken from a female donor of 60 years or more with stage I lung adenocarcinoma. The input for sequencing was lung tumor tissue, taken before any cancer treatment. DNA of the CDR3: TGTGCCAGCAGCTCTTCTGGGAGGAACACTGAAGCTTTCTTT. It specifies CASSSSGRNTEAFF.